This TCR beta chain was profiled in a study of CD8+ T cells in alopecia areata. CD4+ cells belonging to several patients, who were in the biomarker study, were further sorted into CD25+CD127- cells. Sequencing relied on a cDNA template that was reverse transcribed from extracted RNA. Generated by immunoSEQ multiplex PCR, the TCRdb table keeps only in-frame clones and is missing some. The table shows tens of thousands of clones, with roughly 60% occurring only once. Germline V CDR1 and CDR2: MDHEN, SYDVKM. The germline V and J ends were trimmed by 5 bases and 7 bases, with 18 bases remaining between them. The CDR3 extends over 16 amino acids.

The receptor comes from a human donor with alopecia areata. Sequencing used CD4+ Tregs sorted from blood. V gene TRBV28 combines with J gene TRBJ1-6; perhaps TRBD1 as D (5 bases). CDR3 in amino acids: CASSQAQGVWNSPLHF. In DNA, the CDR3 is TGTGCCAGCAGTCAAGCTCAGGGTGTCTGGAATTCACCCCTCCACTTT.